Sequencing of this TCR beta chain was carried out in a study of T cells after yellow fever vaccination. Note on this clonotype: Its antigen is unknown.

TCRdb reprocessed the 5' RACE reads via MiXCR and lists one record per CDR3 protein. The sample contains hundreds of thousands of distinct CDR3 sequences, about 8.7% of which appear only once. Study-level results: Booster sampling recovered most clones from primary vaccination (nearly 98% CD4, approximately 88% CD8). Weaker, the secondary response had a peak occurring faster, on day 5 versus 15.

CDR1 and CDR2 (germline): SGHTA, FQGNSA. The CDR3 runs to 13 residues. With 6 bases removed from V and 2 bases from J, the gap between germline ends came to 9 bases. Sequences were derived from PBMCs, sampled on the day of the first yellow fever vaccination. The chain employs TRBV7-2 and TRBJ2-3; the D is unclear. The clonotype was recovered from a man younger than 35 who received the YFV17D yellow fever vaccine. Here the CDR3 DNA reads TGTGCCAGCAGGCTTGGTCCCACAGATACGCAGTATTTT. Translated, it gives CASRLGPTDTQYF. Using reference TRBV7-2 and TRBJ2-3 for the parts outside the CDR3, the full variable domain is GAGVSQSPSNKVTEKGKDVELRCDPISGHTALYWYRQSLGQGLEFLIYFQGNSAPDKSGLPSDRFSAERTGGSVSTLTIQRTQQEDSAVYLCASRLGPTDTQYFGPGTRLTVL.